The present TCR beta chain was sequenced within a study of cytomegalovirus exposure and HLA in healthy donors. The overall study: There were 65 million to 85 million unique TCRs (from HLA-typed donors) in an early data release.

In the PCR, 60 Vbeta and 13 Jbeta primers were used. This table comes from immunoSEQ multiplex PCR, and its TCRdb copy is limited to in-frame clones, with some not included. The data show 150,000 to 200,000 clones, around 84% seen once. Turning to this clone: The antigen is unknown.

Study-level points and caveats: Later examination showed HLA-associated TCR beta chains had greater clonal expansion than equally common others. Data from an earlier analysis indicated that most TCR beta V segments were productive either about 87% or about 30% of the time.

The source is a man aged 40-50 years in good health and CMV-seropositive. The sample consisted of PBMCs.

The CDR3 DNA sequence: TGCGCCAGCAGCTTGGGCCGCGGGGATGAGGGGGGGCTCCCCTATGGCTACACCTTC. It codes for CASSLGRGDEGGLPYGYTF. The chain has TRBV5-1 and TRBJ1-2, with D perhaps matching TRBD1 (6 bases). CDR1 and CDR2 (germline): SGHRS, YFSETQ. This CDR3 is built from 19 residues. With 0 bases removed from V and 4 bases from J, the gap between germline ends came to 25 bases. Full variable domain (rest looked up from reference TRBV5-1 and TRBJ1-2): KAGVTQTPRYLIKTRGQQVTLSCSPISGHRSVSWYQQTPGQGLQFLFEYFSETQRNKGNFPGRFSGRQFSNSRSEMNVSTLELGDSALYLCASSLGRGDEGGLPYGYTFGSGTRLTVV.